This is a list of T cell receptor beta chains from one sample in a study of CD8 T cells in ankylosing spondylitis. Each CDR3 protein gets one entry after TCRdb re-called the 5' RACE reads with MiXCR. The sample includes around 300,000 distinct CDR3 sequences, 11% of them seen just once. The specimen was blood, either unsorted or a sorted T cell fraction (not recorded which). These receptors all stem from a female donor with ankylosing spondylitis or in good health (not recorded which). CDR3s include the opening cysteine and the closing phenylalanine or tryptophan. A D gene is named only where the DNA matches it firmly. Clone size appears in some rows only: once, few, many, or a class for an expanded clone.

CDR3 protein,CDR3 DNA,CDR3 length,clone size,D gene,J gene,V gene
CASSIRGTTNEKLFF,TGTGCCAGTAGTATACGGGGGACAACTAATGAAAAACTGTTTTTT,15,.,.,TRBJ1-4,TRBV19
CASSQGIAGGLYEQYF,TGTGCCAGCAGCCAAGGTATAGCGGGAGGGTTGTACGAGCAGTACTTC,16,many,TRBD2,TRBJ2-7,TRBV4-2
CASSQTTQGTDTQYF,TGTGCCAGCAGCCAAACCACCCAAGGGACAGATACGCAGTATTTT,15,.,.,TRBJ2-3,TRBV5-5
CSATRGTSGSRDTQYF,TGCAGTGCTACCAGGGGGACTAGCGGGAGTAGAGATACGCAGTATTTT,16,many,TRBD2,TRBJ2-3,TRBV20-1
CASSASAPAGSYEQYF,TGTGCCAGCAGCGCATCGGCCCCTGCGGGCTCCTACGAGCAGTACTTC,16,many,.,TRBJ2-7,TRBV9
CASSQTLTDKATDTQYF,TGTGCCAGCAGCCAGACTTTGACCGATAAGGCTACAGATACGCAGTATTTT,17,few,.,TRBJ2-3,TRBV7-9
CASSLRDWRGNTEAFF,TGTGCCAGCAGTTTAAGGGACTGGAGGGGGAACACTGAAGCTTTCTTT,16,many,.,TRBJ1-1,TRBV27
CATSASGSVYEQYF,TGCGCCACCTCAGCTAGCGGGAGTGTCTACGAGCAGTACTTC,14,many,TRBD2,TRBJ2-7,TRBV10-2
CSANLASHSGELFF,TGCAGTGCAAATCTGGCTTCCCACTCCGGGGAGCTGTTTTTT,14,many,.,TRBJ2-2,TRBV20-1
CSANRGTEQFF,TGCAGTGCTAATCGCGGGACTGAGCAGTTCTTC,11,many,.,TRBJ2-1,TRBV20-1
CASSLGSSFGELFF,TGCGCCAGCAGCTTGGGCTCTAGCTTCGGGGAGCTGTTTTTT,14,many,.,TRBJ2-2,TRBV5-1
CASSHASRTSADYGYTF,TGCGCCAGCAGCCATGCCTCAAGGACCTCGGCGGACTATGGCTACACCTTC,17,.,.,TRBJ1-2,TRBV4-1
CASSLDSPRGYTF,TGTGCCAGCAGCTTAGACAGCCCAAGAGGCTACACCTTC,13,many,.,TRBJ1-2,TRBV7-9
CASSLGSPGGGEQYF,TGTGCCAGCAGTTTAGGGAGTCCAGGGGGTGGCGAGCAGTACTTC,15,.,TRBD1,TRBJ2-7,TRBV27
CASSRGQTVYNEQFF,TGTGCCAGCTCAAGGGGACAGACAGTTTACAATGAGCAGTTCTTC,15,few,TRBD1,TRBJ2-1,TRBV18
CASSVASGRDEQFF,TGTGCCAGCAGCGTAGCTAGCGGGAGGGATGAGCAGTTCTTC,14,many,TRBD2,TRBJ2-1,TRBV9
CASSYSGANEQFF,TGTGCCAGCAGTTACTCAGGAGCCAATGAGCAGTTCTTC,13,many,.,TRBJ2-1,TRBV6-5
CASSNEGTDYNEQFF,TGCGCCAGCAGCAACGAAGGGACGGACTACAATGAGCAGTTCTTC,15,many,.,TRBJ2-1,TRBV5-1
CASSPRPDRGNTIYF,TGTGCCAGCTCACCGCGACCGGACAGGGGAAACACCATATATTTT,15,many,TRBD1,TRBJ1-3,TRBV18
CASKRGQKNTGELFF,TGTGCCAGTAAACGGGGACAGAAAAACACCGGGGAGCTGTTTTTT,15,.,TRBD1,TRBJ2-2,TRBV19
CASSLGGGNGYTEAFF,TGCGCCAGCAGCTTGGGCGGGGGTAATGGGTACACTGAAGCTTTCTTT,16,many,.,TRBJ1-1,TRBV5-1
CSARDLSGASYNEQFF,TGCAGTGCTAGGGACCTTAGCGGGGCCTCCTACAATGAGCAGTTCTTC,16,many,TRBD2,TRBJ2-1,TRBV20-1
CASQPGLAGVSGELFF,TGTGCCAGCCAGCCGGGACTAGCGGGAGTTAGCGGGGAGCTGTTTTTT,16,many,TRBD2,TRBJ2-2,TRBV12-3/TRBV12-4
CSVVPGLAAHTDTQYF,TGCAGCGTTGTCCCGGGACTAGCGGCACACACAGATACGCAGTATTTT,16,many,TRBD2,TRBJ2-3,TRBV29-1
CASSLERRELYNEQFF,TGTGCCAGCAGCTTAGAGAGGCGGGAGCTCTACAATGAGCAGTTCTTC,16,.,TRBD2,TRBJ2-1,TRBV7-2
CASQETQYF,TGTGCCAGCCAAGAGACCCAGTACTTC,9,many,.,TRBJ2-5,TRBV25-1
CASSTISSGNTIYF,TGTGCCAGCAGTACAATCTCCTCTGGAAACACCATATATTTT,14,many,.,TRBJ1-3,TRBV6-1
CASSTRDILSNQPQHF,TGTGCCAGCAGTACCCGGGACATACTTAGCAATCAGCCCCAGCATTTT,16,many,.,TRBJ1-5,TRBV6-1